This is a list of T cell receptor beta chains from one sample in a study of CD8+CD57+ T cells in acquired aplastic anemia. TCRdb re-called the reads with MiXCR, one entry per CDR3 protein. The top ten hold 10% to 15% of the sample, which has more than 150,000 distinct CDR3 sequences, about 44% seen once. The specimen sequenced was sorted CD4+, CD8+, or CD8+CD57+ T cells (not recorded which) from PBMCs. Every receptor here comes from a human donor with aplastic anemia. Each CDR3 is given with its conserved first and last residue. The D gene is left open where the match is weak. Rows give clone size only sometimes, using once, few, many, or a class for an expanded clone.

d_call: -; j_call: TRBJ1-2; v_call: TRBV28; clone_size: few; cdr3_aa: CASGSGDLVYGYTF; cdr3_nt: TGTGCCAGCGGATCGGGGGACTTGGTCTATGGCTACACCTTC
d_call: -; j_call: TRBJ1-1; v_call: TRBV10-3; clone_size: -; cdr3_aa: CAIGGRTDEAFF; cdr3_nt: TGTGCCATCGGAGGACGTACCGATGAAGCTTTCTTT
d_call: TRBD1; j_call: TRBJ1-6; v_call: TRBV10-3; clone_size: -; cdr3_aa: CAIQGAASPLHF; cdr3_nt: TGTGCCATACAGGGGGCGGCTTCACCCCTCCACTTT
d_call: TRBD2; j_call: TRBJ2-7; v_call: TRBV19; clone_size: -; cdr3_aa: CASSSPGGTYEQYF; cdr3_nt: TGTGCCAGTAGTAGCCCGGGGGGGACCTACGAGCAGTACTTC
d_call: TRBD1; j_call: TRBJ1-5; v_call: TRBV20-1; clone_size: many; cdr3_aa: CSASQGARQPQHF; cdr3_nt: TGCAGTGCTAGTCAGGGGGCCCGGCAGCCCCAGCATTTT
d_call: -; j_call: TRBJ2-7; v_call: TRBV2; clone_size: -; cdr3_aa: CASSAGNEQYF; cdr3_nt: TGTGCCAGCAGTGCAGGGAACGAGCAGTACTTC
d_call: -; j_call: TRBJ1-2; v_call: TRBV20-1; clone_size: many; cdr3_aa: CSASSREGNYGYTF; cdr3_nt: TGCAGTGCTAGCTCACGAGAGGGGAACTATGGCTACACCTTC
d_call: -; j_call: TRBJ2-1; v_call: TRBV19; clone_size: -; cdr3_aa: CASSPINHKGKTYEQFF; cdr3_nt: TGTGCCAGCAGCCCCATCAACCACAAGGGGAAGACCTATGAGCAGTTCTTC
d_call: -; j_call: TRBJ1-1; v_call: TRBV25-1; clone_size: -; cdr3_aa: CASSENSEAFF; cdr3_nt: TGTGCCAGCAGTGAAAACAGCGAAGCTTTCTTT
d_call: TRBD2; j_call: TRBJ2-1; v_call: TRBV7-8; clone_size: few; cdr3_aa: CASSLGAGVNEQFF; cdr3_nt: TGTGCCAGCAGCTTAGGAGCGGGGGTAAATGAGCAGTTCTTC
d_call: -; j_call: TRBJ2-3; v_call: TRBV6-6; clone_size: many; cdr3_aa: CASSYRRVGSTDTQYF; cdr3_nt: TGTGCCAGCAGTTACCGCAGGGTTGGAAGCACAGATACGCAGTATTTT
d_call: -; j_call: TRBJ2-2; v_call: TRBV20-1; clone_size: -; cdr3_aa: CSARGPPGELFF; cdr3_nt: TGCAGTGCGAGAGGGCCCCCCGGGGAGCTGTTTTTT
d_call: TRBD1; j_call: TRBJ2-7; v_call: TRBV29-1; clone_size: -; cdr3_aa: CSVQGATDYEQYF; cdr3_nt: TGCAGCGTACAGGGGGCTACAGACTACGAGCAGTACTTC
d_call: -; j_call: TRBJ1-2; v_call: TRBV15; clone_size: -; cdr3_aa: CATSRANYGYTF; cdr3_nt: TGTGCCACCAGCAGGGCTAACTATGGCTACACCTTC
d_call: -; j_call: TRBJ2-3; v_call: TRBV6-1; clone_size: many; cdr3_aa: CASSPPPLLQYF; cdr3_nt: TGTGCCAGCAGTCCTCCCCCCCTCCTGCAGTATTTT
d_call: -; j_call: TRBJ1-1; v_call: TRBV30; clone_size: -; cdr3_aa: CAWSGGANTEAFF; cdr3_nt: TGTGCCTGGTCGGGGGGGGCTAACACTGAAGCTTTCTTT
d_call: TRBD1; j_call: TRBJ1-1; v_call: TRBV19; clone_size: -; cdr3_aa: CANRGQGNTEAFF; cdr3_nt: TGTGCCAACCGAGGACAGGGTAACACTGAAGCTTTCTTT
d_call: -; j_call: TRBJ1-2; v_call: TRBV2; clone_size: few; cdr3_aa: CASKSRQVYGYTF; cdr3_nt: TGTGCCAGCAAATCGAGACAGGTCTATGGCTACACCTTC
d_call: TRBD2; j_call: TRBJ2-5; v_call: TRBV19; clone_size: many; cdr3_aa: CASSIHSGIGQETQYF; cdr3_nt: TGTGCCAGTAGTATCCATAGCGGGATAGGACAAGAGACCCAGTACTTC
d_call: -; j_call: TRBJ2-5; v_call: TRBV5-1; clone_size: few; cdr3_aa: CASSVSGSHETQYF; cdr3_nt: TGCGCCAGCAGCGTATCCGGGTCCCACGAGACCCAGTACTTC
d_call: -; j_call: TRBJ1-1; v_call: TRBV6-1; clone_size: -; cdr3_aa: CASSNTGSATEAFF; cdr3_nt: TGTGCCAGCAGCAATACAGGTTCAGCGACTGAAGCTTTCTTT
d_call: -; j_call: TRBJ1-1; v_call: TRBV5-1; clone_size: few; cdr3_aa: CASSLGFSGEDPEAFF; cdr3_nt: TGCGCCAGCAGCTTGGGGTTTTCGGGAGAAGACCCTGAAGCTTTCTTT
d_call: TRBD2; j_call: TRBJ2-7; v_call: TRBV29-1; clone_size: few; cdr3_aa: CSAHIGLAGTSSYEQYF; cdr3_nt: TGCAGCGCCCACATTGGACTAGCGGGGACGTCCTCCTACGAGCAGTACTTC
d_call: -; j_call: TRBJ2-6; v_call: TRBV19; clone_size: many; cdr3_aa: CASSRLGQGASGANVLTF; cdr3_nt: TGTGCCAGTAGTAGACTGGGGCAGGGTGCGTCTGGGGCCAACGTCCTGACTTTC
d_call: -; j_call: TRBJ1-5; v_call: TRBV18; clone_size: -; cdr3_aa: CASSPQGNQPQHF; cdr3_nt: TGTGCCAGCTCACCCCAGGGCAATCAGCCCCAGCATTTT
d_call: -; j_call: TRBJ1-2; v_call: TRBV24-1; clone_size: few; cdr3_aa: CATSDNNNYGYTF; cdr3_nt: TGTGCCACCAGTGATAACAATAACTATGGCTACACCTTC
d_call: -; j_call: TRBJ1-3; v_call: TRBV5-1; clone_size: -; cdr3_aa: CASSPQLARPAGNTIYF; cdr3_nt: TGCGCCAGCAGCCCCCAGTTGGCCAGACCCGCTGGAAACACCATATATTTT
d_call: TRBD1; j_call: TRBJ2-3; v_call: TRBV5-4; clone_size: few; cdr3_aa: CASSLGTGRTDTQYF; cdr3_nt: TGTGCCAGCAGCTTGGGGACAGGACGCACAGATACGCAGTATTTT
d_call: TRBD2; j_call: TRBJ2-7; v_call: TRBV20-1; clone_size: -; cdr3_aa: CSARGPGLHYEQYF; cdr3_nt: TGCAGTGCTAGAGGGCCGGGACTACACTACGAGCAGTACTTC
d_call: TRBD1; j_call: TRBJ1-2; v_call: TRBV25-1; clone_size: -; cdr3_aa: CASSPRTGAIYGYTF; cdr3_nt: TGTGCCAGCTCACCTCGGACAGGGGCTATCTATGGCTACACCTTC
d_call: -; j_call: TRBJ2-3; v_call: TRBV5-6; clone_size: few; cdr3_aa: CASRPTGRTLITDTQYF; cdr3_nt: TGTGCCAGCAGACCGACGGGAAGGACCCTAATCACAGATACGCAGTATTTT
d_call: TRBD1; j_call: TRBJ1-5; v_call: TRBV4-2; clone_size: -; cdr3_aa: CASSQAGGLGNQPQHF; cdr3_nt: TGTGCCAGCAGCCAAGCAGGGGGCCTGGGCAATCAGCCCCAGCATTTT
d_call: TRBD2; j_call: TRBJ2-5; v_call: TRBV15; clone_size: -; cdr3_aa: CATSRDYGGIQGTQYF; cdr3_nt: TGTGCCACCAGCAGAGATTACGGGGGGATCCAAGGGACCCAGTACTTC
d_call: -; j_call: TRBJ2-3; v_call: TRBV3-1; clone_size: few; cdr3_aa: CASSHSTTDTQYF; cdr3_nt: TGTGCCAGCAGCCATTCAACGACAGATACGCAGTATTTT
d_call: -; j_call: TRBJ2-3; v_call: TRBV25-1; clone_size: many; cdr3_aa: CASSEWRNLDGTQYF; cdr3_nt: TGTGCCAGCAGTGAATGGAGGAACCTTGACGGTACGCAGTATTTT
d_call: TRBD1; j_call: TRBJ2-3; v_call: TRBV11-2; clone_size: -; cdr3_aa: CASSFSRRAGGPDTQYF; cdr3_nt: TGTGCCAGCAGCTTTTCCCGGCGGGCAGGGGGACCAGATACGCAGTATTTT
d_call: TRBD1; j_call: TRBJ1-2; v_call: TRBV5-5; clone_size: -; cdr3_aa: CASSPVQGDGYTF; cdr3_nt: TGTGCCAGCAGCCCTGTCCAGGGGGATGGCTACACCTTC
d_call: -; j_call: TRBJ1-1; v_call: TRBV27; clone_size: -; cdr3_aa: CASSPRGPNTEAFF; cdr3_nt: TGTGCCAGCAGCCCCCGAGGACCGAACACTGAAGCTTTCTTT
d_call: -; j_call: TRBJ2-7; v_call: TRBV11-2; clone_size: -; cdr3_aa: CASSLPRKITGISYEQYF; cdr3_nt: TGTGCCAGCAGCTTACCACGCAAAATCACAGGGATCTCCTACGAGCAGTACTTC
d_call: -; j_call: TRBJ1-3; v_call: TRBV6-5; clone_size: once; cdr3_aa: CASSYGQLVSGNTIYF; cdr3_nt: TGTGCCAGCAGTTACGGGCAGCTAGTCTCTGGAAACACCATATATTTT
d_call: TRBD1; j_call: TRBJ1-2; v_call: TRBV6-1; clone_size: many; cdr3_aa: CASSRGQGLSYGYTF; cdr3_nt: TGTGCCAGCAGCCGAGGACAGGGCCTCAGCTATGGCTACACCTTC
d_call: -; j_call: TRBJ1-1; v_call: TRBV20-1; clone_size: -; cdr3_aa: CSANEAREEAFF; cdr3_nt: TGCAGTGCAAATGAGGCTAGGGAAGAAGCTTTCTTT
d_call: -; j_call: TRBJ2-7; v_call: TRBV2; clone_size: once; cdr3_aa: CASSERLVSYEQYF; cdr3_nt: TGTGCCAGCAGTGAACGGCTTGTCAGCTACGAGCAGTACTTC
d_call: -; j_call: TRBJ1-6; v_call: TRBV2; clone_size: -; cdr3_aa: CASSGPGSSPLHF; cdr3_nt: TGTGCCAGCAGTGGGCCAGGGTCTTCACCCCTCCACTTT